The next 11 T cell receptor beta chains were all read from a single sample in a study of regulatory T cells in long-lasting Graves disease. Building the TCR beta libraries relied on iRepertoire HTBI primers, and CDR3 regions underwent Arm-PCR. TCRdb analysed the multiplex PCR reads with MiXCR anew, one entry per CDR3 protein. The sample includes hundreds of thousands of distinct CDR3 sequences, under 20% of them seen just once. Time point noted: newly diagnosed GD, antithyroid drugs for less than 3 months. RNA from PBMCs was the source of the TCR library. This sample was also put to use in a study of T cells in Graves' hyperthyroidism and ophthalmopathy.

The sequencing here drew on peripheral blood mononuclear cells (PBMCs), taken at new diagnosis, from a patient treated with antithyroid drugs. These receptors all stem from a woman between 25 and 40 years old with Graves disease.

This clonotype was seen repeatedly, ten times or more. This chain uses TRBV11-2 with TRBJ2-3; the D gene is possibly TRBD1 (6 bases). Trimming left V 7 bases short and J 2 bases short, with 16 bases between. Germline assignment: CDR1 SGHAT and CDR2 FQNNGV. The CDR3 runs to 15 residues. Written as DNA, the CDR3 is TGTGCCAGCAACCCAGGGGCTCCTTACACAGATACGCAGTATTTT. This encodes CASNPGAPYTDTQYF. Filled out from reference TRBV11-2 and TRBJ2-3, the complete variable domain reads EAGVAQSPRYKIIEKRQSVAFWCNPISGHATLYWYQQILGQGPKLLIQFQNNGVVDDSQLPKDRFSAERLKGVDSTLKIQPAKLEDSAVYLCASNPGAPYTDTQYFGPGTRLTVL.

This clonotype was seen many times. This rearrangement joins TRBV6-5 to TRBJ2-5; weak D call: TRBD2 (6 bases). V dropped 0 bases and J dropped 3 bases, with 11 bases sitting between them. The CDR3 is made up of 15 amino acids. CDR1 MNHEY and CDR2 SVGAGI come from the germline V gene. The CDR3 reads CASSYSKGRKETQYF. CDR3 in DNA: TGTGCCAGCAGTTACTCAAAGGGGAGGAAAGAGACCCAGTACTTC.

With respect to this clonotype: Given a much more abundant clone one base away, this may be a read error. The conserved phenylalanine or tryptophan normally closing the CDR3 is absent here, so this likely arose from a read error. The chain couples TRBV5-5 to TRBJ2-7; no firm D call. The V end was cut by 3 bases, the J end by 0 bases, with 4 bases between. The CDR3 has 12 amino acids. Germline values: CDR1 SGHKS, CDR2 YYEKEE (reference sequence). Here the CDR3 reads CASSYNSYEQYS. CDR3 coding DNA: TGTGCCAGCAGCTACAACTCCTACGAGCAGTACTCC.

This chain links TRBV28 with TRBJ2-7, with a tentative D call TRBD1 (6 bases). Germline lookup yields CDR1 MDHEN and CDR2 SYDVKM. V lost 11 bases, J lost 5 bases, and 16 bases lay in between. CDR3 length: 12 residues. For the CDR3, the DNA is TGTGCCTGGAGAGGGCAGGGGAACGAGCAGTACTTC. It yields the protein CAWRGQGNEQYF.

The CDR3 DNA reads as TGTGCCAGCAGTGAACTGGCGCTGGAGACCCAGTACTTC. Protein sequence: CASSELALETQYF. The chain combines TRBV2 with TRBJ2-5; no definite D call. Germline CDR1 SNHLY, CDR2 FYNNEI. This CDR3 has 13 residues. With 2 bases removed from V and 5 bases from J, the gap between germline ends came to 9 bases.

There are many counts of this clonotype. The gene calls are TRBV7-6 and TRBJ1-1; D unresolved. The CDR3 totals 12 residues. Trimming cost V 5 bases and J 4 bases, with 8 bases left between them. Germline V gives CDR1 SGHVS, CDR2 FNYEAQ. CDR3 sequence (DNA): TGTGCCAGCAGCGAATTGGGCACTGAAGCTTTCTTT. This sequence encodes CASSELGTEAFF.

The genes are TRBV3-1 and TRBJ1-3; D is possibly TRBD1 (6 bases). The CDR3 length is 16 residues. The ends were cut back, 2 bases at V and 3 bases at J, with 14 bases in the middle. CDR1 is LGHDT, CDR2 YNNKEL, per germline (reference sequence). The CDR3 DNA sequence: TGTGCCAGCAGCCAACCCAGTACAGGGTTTGGAAACACCATATATTTT. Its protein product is CASSQPSTGFGNTIYF.

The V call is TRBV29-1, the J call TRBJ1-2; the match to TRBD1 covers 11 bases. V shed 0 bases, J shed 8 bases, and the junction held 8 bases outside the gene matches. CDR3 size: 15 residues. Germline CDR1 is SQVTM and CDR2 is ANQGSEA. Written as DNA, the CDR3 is TGCAGCGTTGAAGACGGGACAGGGGGACCGGGGGGCTACACCTTC. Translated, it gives CSVEDGTGGPGGYTF.

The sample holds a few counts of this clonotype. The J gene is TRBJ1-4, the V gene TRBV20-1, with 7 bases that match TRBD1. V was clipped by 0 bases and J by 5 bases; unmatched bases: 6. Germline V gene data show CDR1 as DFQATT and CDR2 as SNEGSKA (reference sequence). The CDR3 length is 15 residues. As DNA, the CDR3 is TGCAGTGCTAGAGACCCGACAGGGCGCAATGAAAAACTGTTTTTT. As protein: CSARDPTGRNEKLFF.

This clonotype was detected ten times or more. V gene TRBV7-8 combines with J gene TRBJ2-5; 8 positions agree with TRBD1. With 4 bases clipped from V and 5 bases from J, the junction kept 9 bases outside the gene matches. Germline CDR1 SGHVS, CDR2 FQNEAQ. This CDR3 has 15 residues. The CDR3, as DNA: TGTGCCAGCAGCTCCGGACAGGGAATCGTTGAGACCCAGTACTTC. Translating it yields CASSSGQGIVETQYF.

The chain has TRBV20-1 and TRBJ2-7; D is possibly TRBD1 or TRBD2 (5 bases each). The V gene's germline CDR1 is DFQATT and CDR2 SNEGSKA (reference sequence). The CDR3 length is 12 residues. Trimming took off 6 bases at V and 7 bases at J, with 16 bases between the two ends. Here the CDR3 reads CSALEAGGEQYF. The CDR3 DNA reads TGCAGTGCCCTTGAAGCTGGGGGAGAGCAGTACTTC.